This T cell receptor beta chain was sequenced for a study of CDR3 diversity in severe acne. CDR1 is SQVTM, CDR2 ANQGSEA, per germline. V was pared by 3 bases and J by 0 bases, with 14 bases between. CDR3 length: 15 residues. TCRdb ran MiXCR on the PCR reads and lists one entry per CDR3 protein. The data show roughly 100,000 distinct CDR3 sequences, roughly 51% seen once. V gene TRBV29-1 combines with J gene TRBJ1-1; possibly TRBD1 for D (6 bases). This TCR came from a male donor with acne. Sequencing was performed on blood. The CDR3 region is CSVEQTGNLNTEAFF. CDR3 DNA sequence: TGCAGCGTTGAGCAGACAGGCAACTTGAACACTGAAGCTTTCTTT.